The next 20 T cell receptor beta chains were all read from a single sample in a study of blood T cell repertoires in COVID-19. The data were produced by immunoSEQ multiplex PCR, yet TCRdb's version contains in-frame clones alone and is incomplete. The data hold 150,000 to 200,000 clones, with 70% to 80% observed a single time. Sequenced: peripheral blood. The source is a woman aged 40 to 50 with COVID-19, enrolled during active disease.

This clone was counted only a few times. This rearrangement joins TRBV2 to TRBJ2-7; 7 bases agree with TRBD2. This CDR3 region has 13 residues. Trimming took 8 bases from V and 3 from J; bases not matched to a gene: 7. In germline, CDR1 is SNHLY, CDR2 FYNNEI. The CDR3 DNA is TGTGCCAGCTGCCGGGCGGGGGTCTACGAGCAGTACTTC. Translation: CASCRAGVYEQYF.

This clone came up once. Other DNA variants within this sample encode the same CDR3. The rearrangement joins TRBV3-1 (or the pseudogene TRBV3-2) to TRBJ2-7; TRBD2 aligns across 7 bases. The CDR3 has 15 residues. V lost 1 base, J lost 0 bases, and 3 bases stayed unmatched. CDR1 is LGHDT, CDR2 YNNKEL, per germline (reference sequence). The CDR3 nucleotides read TGTGCCAGCAGCCAAGGGCCGGGAGGCTCCTACGAGCAGTACTTC. It translates to CASSQGPGGSYEQYF.

The chain has TRBV18 and TRBJ1-5; tentatively, D is TRBD1 (6 bases). The germline CDR1 and CDR2 sequences are KGHSH and LQKENI. This CDR3 is 17 amino acids long. V lost 3 bases to trimming and J lost 0 bases, with 15 bases between them. CDR3 amino acids: CASSPGAMGYSNQPQHF. In DNA form, the CDR3 reads TGTGCCAGCTCACCGGGGGCAATGGGTTATAGCAATCAGCCCCAGCATTTT.

The chain links TRBV2 to TRBJ2-5; tentatively, D is TRBD2 (7 bases). This CDR3 comprises 15 residues. Trimming took 6 bases from V and 4 from J, leaving 18 bases between them. The germline gives CDR1 SNHLY, CDR2 FYNNEI. The CDR3 loop reads CASSWGGAGIETQYF. The CDR3 nucleotides are TGTGCCAGCAGCTGGGGGGGCGCCGGTATAGAGACCCAGTACTTC.

This clone was seen once. The rearrangement links TRBV5-6 to TRBJ2-7, with D perhaps matching TRBD2 (6 bases). The ends were cut back, 0 bases at V and 6 bases at J, with 16 bases in the middle. The CDR3 is made up of 15 amino acids. CDR1 is SGHDT, CDR2 YYEEEE, per germline. This CDR3 is CASSLAGSGTLEQYF. CDR3 bases: TGTGCCAGCAGCTTGGCCGGTAGCGGTACCCTCGAGCAGTACTTC. The variable domain in full, with the rest retrieved from reference TRBV5-6 and TRBJ2-7, is DAGVTQSPTHLIKTRGQQVTLRCSPKSGHDTVSWYQQALGQGPQFIFQYYEEEERQRGNFPDRFSGHQFPNYSSELNVNALLLGDSALYLCASSLAGSGTLEQYFGPGTRLTVT.

V usage is TRBV5-1 and J usage is TRBJ1-6; TRBD1 matches 7 bases. Germline V CDR1 and CDR2: SGHRS, YFSETQ. The CDR3 contains 16 residues. J was trimmed by 5 bases and V by 4 bases; bases with no gene match: 9. The CDR3 reads CASSLSFDRDNSPLHF. The CDR3 bases are TGCGCCAGCAGCCTAAGCTTTGACAGGGATAATTCACCCCTCCACTTT.

This clone was detected only once. The chain has TRBV11-1 and TRBJ2-3; a possible D gene is TRBD1 (6 bases). The CDR3 has 14 residues. Per germline, CDR1 SGHAT and CDR2 FQDESV (reference sequence). Trimming took off 5 bases at V and 2 bases at J, with 11 bases between the two ends. CDR3 residues: CASSPRTVTDTQYF. The CDR3 nucleotides are TGTGCCAGCAGCCCTCGGACAGTCACAGATACGCAGTATTTT.

V is TRBV28 and J is TRBJ2-7, with 9 nucleotides matching TRBD2. CDR3 length equals 13 residues. CDR1 MDHEN and CDR2 SYDVKM come from the germline V gene. CDR3 residues: CAGGVSGRYEQYF. The CDR3 DNA reads TGTGCAGGGGGGGTTAGCGGGAGATACGAGCAGTACTTC.

The chain couples TRBV29-1 to TRBJ1-4; 7 nucleotides match TRBD1. Germline V gene sequence: CDR1 SQVTM, CDR2 ANQGSEA. This CDR3 is 13 amino acids long. J was trimmed by 8 bases and V by 5 bases; bases with no gene match: 8. CDR3 region: CSVSPTGIEKLFF. CDR3 nucleotides: TGCAGCGTTTCCCCGACAGGGATCGAAAAACTGTTTTTT.

The V call is TRBV12-5, the J call TRBJ2-3, with D perhaps TRBD1 (5 bases). Germline V gene sequence: CDR1 LGHNT, CDR2 FRNRAP. The CDR3 is 12 amino acids. V gave up 7 bases and J gave up 6 bases, with 11 bases separating them. DNA for the CDR3: TGTGCTAGTGACAGGCGTGCGGATACGCAGTATTTT. Amino acids: CASDRRADTQYF.

Ten or more counts support this clone. The chain employs TRBV5-1 and TRBJ1-2; TRBD1 agrees at 8 bases. The CDR3 has 15 residues. In germline, CDR1 is SGHRS, CDR2 YFSETQ. Unmatched junction bases numbered 13, after V lost 6 bases and J lost 6 bases. The CDR3 coding sequence is TGCGCCAGCAACCGAAACAGGGGGGAGGAAAATGGCTACACCTTC. It specifies CASNRNRGEENGYTF.

V is TRBV5-5 and J is TRBJ2-5; D remains ambiguous. The V and J ends lost 0 bases and 4 bases respectively, with 7 bases between them. The germline CDR1 and CDR2 sequences are SGHKS and YYEKEE (reference sequence). The CDR3 totals 13 residues. The CDR3 region is CASSLGSLETQYF. In DNA, the CDR3 is TGTGCCAGCAGCTTGGGCAGTTTAGAGACCCAGTACTTC.

CDR3 sequence reads: CASSRGRPYGYTF. Written as DNA, the CDR3 is TGTGCCAGCAGCCGCGGTAGGCCCTATGGCTACACCTTC. The rearrangement joins TRBV27 to TRBJ1-2; D gene uncertain. The CDR3 length is 13 residues. Trimming shortened V by 6 bases and J by 4 bases, and 12 bases separated the two germline ends. Germline V gene sequence: CDR1 MNHEY, CDR2 SMNVEV (reference sequence).

The V gene is TRBV2, the J gene TRBJ1-5; TRBD1 agrees at 7 bases. There are 14 residues in the CDR3. Germline V gives CDR1 SNHLY, CDR2 FYNNEI. V gave up 6 bases and J gave up 3 bases; unmatched junction bases: 5. The CDR3 bases are TGTGCCAGCAGGCACAGGGGTAACAATCAGCCCCAGCATTTT. Amino acid sequence: CASRHRGNNQPQHF.

J is TRBJ2-1 and V is TRBV11-1; 9 positions agree with TRBD1. J lost 8 bases, V lost 3 bases, and 5 bases had no gene match. The germline CDR1 and CDR2 sequences are SGHAT and FQDESV (reference sequence). The length of the CDR3 is 14 residues. The CDR3 loop reads CASSFRQGEDEQFF. The CDR3 nucleotides are TGTGCCAGCAGCTTTCGACAGGGGGAGGATGAGCAGTTCTTC.

The chain uses TRBV30 and TRBJ1-4, with TRBD1 identical over 8 bases. Germline CDR1 and CDR2: GTSNPN and SVGIG (reference sequence). The junction had 7 bases not matched to a gene; V was cut back by 0 bases and J by 1 base. There are 17 residues in the CDR3. CDR3 region: CAWSVLQGAITNEKLFF. CDR3 coding DNA: TGTGCCTGGAGTGTTCTGCAGGGGGCTATAACTAATGAAAAACTGTTTTTT.

Comment on this clone: The sample contains more than one DNA sequence encoding this CDR3. The rearrangement joins TRBV18 to TRBJ1-2; TRBD1 agrees at 8 bases. The CDR3 is 13 residues long. Germline assignment: CDR1 KGHSH and CDR2 LQKENI. V lost 3 bases to trimming and J lost 6 bases; unmatched junction nucleotides: 3. CDR3 loop: CASSPDRGHGYTF. As DNA, the CDR3 is TGTGCCAGCTCACCTGACAGGGGCCATGGCTACACCTTC.

This chain joins TRBV5-4 and TRBJ1-4; D gene ambiguous. The length of the CDR3 is 17 residues. CDR1 is SGHNT and CDR2 is YYREEE in the germline V gene (reference sequence). Trimming pared 1 base from V and 3 bases from J, leaving 16 bases between. CDR3 bases: TGTGCCAGCAGCTTGAGGCTGGAGAGGTTAGCTAATGAAAAACTGTTTTTT. Its protein product is CASSLRLERLANEKLFF.

This clone was found a few times. The sample has other DNA sequences that encode this CDR3 too. V gene TRBV7-9 combines with J gene TRBJ1-5; no definite D call. Deletions cut 0 bases from V and 4 bases from J, with 7 bases between. The germline CDR1 and CDR2 sequences are SEHNR and FQNEAQ (reference sequence). CDR3 length: 14 residues. This chain's CDR3 is CASSLASGNQPQHF. The CDR3 nucleotides read TGTGCCAGCAGCTTAGCCTCGGGTAATCAGCCCCAGCATTTT.

The chain links TRBV12-3 or TRBV12-4 to TRBJ1-1, with TRBD1 identical over 8 bases. The V gene end was trimmed by 5 bases and the J gene end by 12 bases; junction bases not matched to a gene: 5. The CDR3 contains 11 residues. CDR3 loop: CASSLGQGTFF. DNA of the CDR3: TGTGCCAGCAGTCTCGGACAGGGAACTTTCTTT.